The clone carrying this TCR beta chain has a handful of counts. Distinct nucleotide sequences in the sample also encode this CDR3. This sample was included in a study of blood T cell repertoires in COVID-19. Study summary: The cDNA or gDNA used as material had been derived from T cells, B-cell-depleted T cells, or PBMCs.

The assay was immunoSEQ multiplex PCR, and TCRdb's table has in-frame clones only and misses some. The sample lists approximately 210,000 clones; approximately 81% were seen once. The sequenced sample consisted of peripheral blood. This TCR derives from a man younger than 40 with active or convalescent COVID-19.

CDR3 in amino acids: CASSSRGTDTQYF. CDR3 in DNA: TGTGCCAGCAGTTCCAGGGGAACAGATACGCAGTATTTT. The chain is built from TRBV12-3 or TRBV12-4 and TRBJ2-3; D might be TRBD1 (6 bases). The CDR3 length is 13 residues. V was trimmed by 4 bases and J by 3 bases, leaving 8 bases between them.